What follows is one T cell receptor beta chain and its context. The record originates from a study of blood T cell repertoires in COVID-19. Study context: In each case, the material was cDNA or gDNA derived from T cells, B-cell-depleted T cells, or PBMCs.

Clones were read by immunoSEQ multiplex PCR, and TCRdb kept only the in-frame ones, dropping some. The sample shows roughly 78,000 clones, around 89% of them seen only once. Germline V lookup: CDR1 MNHNY, CDR2 SVGAGI (reference sequence). The V gene end was trimmed by 6 bases and the J gene end by 0 bases; junction bases not matched to a gene: 3. The CDR3 is 14 amino acids. The sequenced sample was peripheral blood. The receptor was derived from a man aged 55-75 years with acute or convalescent COVID-19. This chain connects TRBV6-6 to TRBJ2-7; 9 bases align to TRBD2. CDR3 sequence reads: CASSISGSSYEQYF. The CDR3 nucleotides read TGTGCCAGCAGCATTAGCGGGAGCTCCTACGAGCAGTACTTC.